A single sample is the source of the 2 T cell receptor beta chains below, sequenced in a study of blood T cell repertoires in COVID-19. Here immunoSEQ multiplex PCR was the method, and the copy in TCRdb shows in-frame clones only, minus some. The repertoire holds roughly 250,000 clones, about 85% seen once, with 0.87% in the top ten. The sequenced material came from peripheral blood. Receptors originate from a human donor with COVID-19, enrolled during active disease. The donor label of this sample is uncertain.

The gene calls are TRBV5-1 and TRBJ1-1, with D possibly being TRBD1 (5 bases). Germline V gives CDR1 SGHRS, CDR2 YFSETQ. Between the trimmed V and J ends, which lost 0 bases and 2 bases, there was a span of 8 bases. The CDR3 extends over 14 amino acids. The CDR3 coding sequence is TGCGCCAGCAGCTTGGCACAGGCTAACACTGAAGCTTTCTTT. This codes for CASSLAQANTEAFF.

The J gene is TRBJ2-3, the V gene TRBV9; 12 bases are shared with TRBD2. Germline assignment: CDR1 SGDLS and CDR2 YYNGEE. The CDR3 sequence is 18 residues long. V trimming: 0 bases; J trimming: 3 bases; junction bases outside the gene matches: 8. The CDR3 spells CASSVDRLAGARTDTQYF. In DNA, the CDR3 is TGTGCCAGCAGCGTAGACCGACTAGCGGGAGCAAGGACAGATACGCAGTATTTT.